This T cell receptor (beta chain) comes out of a study of Graves' ophthalmopathy and Graves' hyperthyroidism. Amplified material comprised TCR beta CDR3 regions derived from RNA transcripts. An initial RT-PCR round employing HTBI primers preceded a second-round multiplex PCR. TCRdb used MiXCR to reprocess the multiplex PCR reads, holding one entry per CDR3 protein. The sample carries about 740,000 distinct CDR3 sequences, around 40% recorded once. The CDR3 consists of 11 residues. Trimming removed 6 bases at V and 4 bases at J, with 10 bases between. Looked up from germline, CDR1 is DFQATT and CDR2 is SNEGSKA (reference sequence). This clonotype appeared a few times.

This TCR came from an adult man with Graves' ophthalmopathy. The J gene is TRBJ2-7, the V gene TRBV20-1; D possibly uses TRBD1 or TRBD2 (5 bases each). Specimen: peripheral blood. CDR3 sequence reads: CSALGEYEQYF. DNA for the CDR3: TGCAGTGCCCTGGGGGAGTACGAGCAGTACTTC.